This T cell receptor (beta chain) derives from a study of metastatic and nonmetastatic thyroid tumors (dated by TCRdb to the early 2020s). Some background on the complete study: The researchers compared repertoires between peripheral blood samples and tumor or nodule tissue samples from patients with malignant or benign thyroid disease. Findings and caveats that apply to the study as a whole: TCR beta diversity was reported as significantly higher in malignant tumors than in benign nodules, in both blood and tumor samples.

This clone was detected many times. What this receptor recognizes is not known. One base away there is no much larger clone; base qualities are not given. The method was PCR. Sequenced using an Illumina HiSeq 4000. High-throughput sequencing was used to profile the TCR beta-chain CDR3 region of every patient. In the source study's methods: The researchers built a classifier to tell apart papillary thyroid cancer patients with distant metastasis, based on CDR3 differences among clinicopathological groups. The Shannon index was used to assess repertoire diversity, and the Morisita-Horn index was used to assess tumor-blood repertoire similarity. The public reads were quality trimmed at Q25 with fastp and then assembled into clones with MiXCR by TCRdb, keeping productive beta chains. Here the V and J calls rest on TCRdb's processing, not on the authors' analysis. The sample table lists fewer than 35,000 clones, 18% of them with a count of one. Of the sample, around 12% is held by the ten largest clones.

No treatment had been received by any patient before thyroid surgery. Using T-cell receptor beta sequencing, the researchers looked back retrospectively at clinical samples from patients, gathered between the early 2010s and the late 2010s. Sequencing used blood. The receptor was isolated from a male donor with papillary thyroid cancer or a benign thyroid nodule (not recorded which). Some clones in this sample may be carry-over from other donors' samples.

CDR3 protein: CASSDSPTGELFF. The nucleotide sequence reads TGTGCCAGCAGTGACTCTCCTACCGGGGAGCTGTTTTTT. The V and J segments used are TRBV6-4 and TRBJ2-2, with no confident D gene call. The germline V gene specifies MRHNA as CDR1 and SNTAGT as CDR2. V was cut back by 0 bases and J by 5 bases, leaving a gap of 4 bases between them. Measured from the cysteine to the phenylalanine, the CDR3 is 13 residues long. The read is trimmed to its CDR3 DNA, 39 bases read in frame from base 1.